One and the same sample provided the 10 T cell receptor beta chains below, sequenced in a study of PD-L1 blockade in urothelial cancer. Profiled with immunoSEQ multiplex PCR; TCRdb holds only in-frame clones, not every one. The sample has more than 70,000 clones, roughly nine tenths seen once. The specimen comprised PBMCs, sampled around atezolizumab (anti-PD-L1) treatment. The receptors originated from a man aged 55 to 70 with urothelial cancer.

This chain uses TRBV29-1 with TRBJ2-5; 10 bases are shared with TRBD2. The CDR3 sequence is 14 residues long. Losses at the gene ends were 4 bases for V and 3 bases for J; bases not matched to a gene: 5. Looked up from germline, CDR1 is SQVTM and CDR2 is ANQGSEA. This CDR3 reads CSVVVGTSEETQYF. The DNA of the CDR3 is TGCAGCGTTGTAGTCGGGACTAGCGAAGAGACCCAGTACTTC.

The chain combines TRBV28 with TRBJ1-5, with D possibly TRBD1 on 5 matching bases. V was pared by 1 base and J by 5 bases, with 15 bases between. The germline gives CDR1 MDHEN, CDR2 SYDVKM. The CDR3 totals 16 residues. The CDR3 coding sequence is TGTGCCAGCAGTTTATTGCTGGGGGGGTCCTATCAGCCCCAGCATTTT. It yields the protein CASSLLLGGSYQPQHF. Full variable domain (rest looked up from reference TRBV28 and TRBJ1-5): DVKVTQSSRYLVKRTGEKVFLECVQDMDHENMFWYRQDPGLGLRLIYFSYDVKMKEKGDIPEGYSVSREKKERFSLILESASTNQTSMYLCASSLLLGGSYQPQHFGDGTRLSIL.

V usage is TRBV28 and J usage is TRBJ2-7; 9 nucleotides agree with TRBD1. The CDR3 is 14 residues long. Germline trimming cut 5 bases from V and 5 bases from J; bases unmatched to any gene: 7. Germline assignment: CDR1 MDHEN and CDR2 SYDVKM. CDR3 protein: CASSVGTGYDEQYF. In DNA, the CDR3 is TGTGCCAGCAGTGTCGGGACAGGGTACGACGAGCAGTACTTC.

The CDR3: CSAWSGGSYNEQFF. In DNA form, the CDR3 reads TGCAGCGCATGGTCAGGGGGCTCCTACAATGAGCAGTTCTTC. The V call is TRBV29-1, the J call TRBJ2-1; 7 nucleotides agree with TRBD1. CDR3 length equals 14 residues. Looked up from germline, CDR1 is SQVTM and CDR2 is ANQGSEA. V trimming: 7 bases; J trimming: 0 bases; junction bases outside the gene matches: 6.

The chain couples TRBV10-3 to TRBJ1-2; 8 bases align to TRBD1. The germline gives CDR1 ENHRY, CDR2 SYGVKD. The CDR3 totals 15 residues. J lost 1 base, V lost 5 bases, and 6 bases had no gene match. The CDR3 sequence is CAISPGQGDNYGYTF. The DNA for the CDR3 is TGTGCCATCAGTCCCGGACAGGGCGATAACTATGGCTACACCTTC.

J is TRBJ1-1 and V is TRBV6-1; D is unresolved. Trimming removed 0 bases at V and 11 bases at J, with 7 bases between. Germline assignment: CDR1 MNHNS and CDR2 SASEGT. CDR3 length equals 11 residues. Here the CDR3 reads CASSEALGAFF. CDR3 nucleotide sequence: TGTGCCAGCAGTGAAGCGCTCGGGGCTTTCTTT.

The gene calls are TRBV5-1 and TRBJ1-1, with 8 bases matching TRBD1. V dropped 6 bases and J dropped 7; count of bases not matched to a gene: 11. CDR1 and CDR2 (germline): SGHRS, YFSETQ. This CDR3 has 14 residues. The CDR3 DNA sequence: TGCGCCAGCACCCGGGGAACACAGGGGGGTGAAGCTTTCTTT. Translating gives CASTRGTQGGEAFF.

The rearrangement uses TRBV7-2 and TRBJ2-7; weak D call: TRBD2 (7 bases). Germline-derived CDR1 and CDR2 are SGHTA and FQGNSA. V was pared by 5 bases and J by 2 bases, with 13 bases between. The CDR3 contains 14 residues. CDR3 nucleotide sequence: TGTGCCAGCAGCCGTGGGAGGGGGGCCTACGAGCAGTACTTC. It yields the protein CASSRGRGAYEQYF. Combining the CDR3 with reference TRBV7-2 and TRBJ2-7 gives the whole variable domain GAGVSQSPSNKVTEKGKDVELRCDPISGHTALYWYRQSLGQGLEFLIYFQGNSAPDKSGLPSDRFSAERTGGSVSTLTIQRTQQEDSAVYLCASSRGRGAYEQYFGPGTRLTVT.

The chain uses TRBV19 and TRBJ1-1; 8 bases align to TRBD1. J was trimmed by 3 bases and V by 5 bases; bases with no gene match: 5. The CDR3 is 14 amino acids. Per the germline V gene, CDR1 is LNHDA and CDR2 is SQIVND (reference sequence). CDR3 sequence reads: CASSSQGGYTEAFF. The DNA for the CDR3 is TGTGCCAGTAGTTCACAGGGGGGATACACTGAAGCTTTCTTT. Together with reference TRBV19 and TRBJ1-1, the CDR3 gives the full variable domain: DGGITQSPKYLFRKEGQNVTLSCEQNLNHDAMYWYRQDPGQGLRLIYYSQIVNDFQKGDIAEGYSVSREKKESFPLTVTSAQKNPTAFYLCASSSQGGYTEAFFGQGTRLTVV.

The chain has TRBV5-6 and TRBJ2-3, with 10 nucleotides matching TRBD2. CDR3 size: 15 residues. The V gene's germline CDR1 is SGHDT and CDR2 YYEEEE. V shed 3 bases, J shed 3 bases, and the junction held 4 bases outside the gene matches. CDR3 protein: CASSSGLATTDTQYF. Written as DNA, the CDR3 is TGTGCCAGCAGCTCGGGACTAGCGACAACAGATACGCAGTATTTT.